Detailed here is one T cell receptor beta chain. At one boundary the junction diverges from the germline segment, which might be a read error. How the authors handled the data: A papillary thyroid cancer distant-metastasis classifier was built from CDR3 differences across clinicopathological groups. Via MiXCR, TCRdb re-called the PCR reads. These V and J calls derive from TCRdb rather than the authors' analysis. The sample has 13,000 or so clones; roughly 28% are singletons. Before thyroid surgery, none of the patients had received any treatment. Germline CDR1 MNHEY, CDR2 SVGAGI. CDR3 length: 15 amino acids. This specimen belongs to a study of metastatic and nonmetastatic thyroid tumors.

The sequencing input was blood. The V gene is TRBV6-5, the J gene TRBJ2-3; possibly TRBD2 for D (5 bases). This TCR came from a female donor with papillary thyroid cancer or a benign thyroid nodule (not recorded which). Some clones in this sample may be carry-over from other donors' samples. CDR3 protein: CAGSYLGLSTYTQYF. As DNA, the CDR3 is TGTGCCGGCAGTTACCTCGGACTTAGCACATATACGCAGTATTTT.